The present entry profiles one TCR beta chain with its context. This sample stems from a study of T cell changes during pregnancy in multiple sclerosis. Trimming took off 4 bases at V and 1 base at J, with 13 bases between the two ends. CDR1 is MGHRA, CDR2 YSYEKL, per germline. This CDR3 region has 15 residues. This table comes from immunoSEQ multiplex PCR, and its TCRdb copy is limited to in-frame clones, with some not included. This repertoire shows about 67,000 clones, approximately 89% found once; its top ten account for 1.4%. The source was peripheral blood, collected in the second trimester of pregnancy. The sequence was obtained from a female donor with multiple sclerosis, enrolled in a pregnancy study. The rearrangement joins TRBV4-1 to TRBJ2-5; no clear D. CDR3 sequence (DNA): TGCGCCAGCAGCCCCGCCCGTGAGGTCCAAGAGACCCAGTACTTC. Protein: CASSPAREVQETQYF.